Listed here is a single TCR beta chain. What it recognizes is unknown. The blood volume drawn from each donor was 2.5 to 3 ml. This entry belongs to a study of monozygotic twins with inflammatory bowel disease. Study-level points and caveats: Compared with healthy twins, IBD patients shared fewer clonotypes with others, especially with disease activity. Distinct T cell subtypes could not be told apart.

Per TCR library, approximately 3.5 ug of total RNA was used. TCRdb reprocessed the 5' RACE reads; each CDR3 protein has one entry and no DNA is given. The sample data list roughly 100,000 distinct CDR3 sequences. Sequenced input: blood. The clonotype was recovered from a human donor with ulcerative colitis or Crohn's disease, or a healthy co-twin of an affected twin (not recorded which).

The CDR3 sequence is CATSDNLAGGRYEQFF. The chain links TRBV24-1 to TRBJ2-1; the D call from TCRdb, TRBD2, cannot be confirmed without DNA. The CDR3 covers 16 residues. CDR1 is KGHDR, CDR2 SFDVKD, per germline.